This T cell receptor (beta chain) was recovered during a study of shared clonotypes between healthy human individuals. In germline, CDR1 is SGDLS, CDR2 YYNGEE. The CDR3 extends over 12 amino acids. V lost 3 bases and J 7 bases, leaving 8 bases between the germline ends. Naivety among CD8 cells was defined by CD45RO negativity and positive CCR7 selection, thereby excluding terminally differentiated effector memory CD45RA+ cells. Donors, without exception, were Caucasian adults residing in Nashville, Tennessee. Every subset's genomic DNA went evenly onto several immunoSEQ plates. Assay: immunoSEQ multiplex PCR; the TCRdb copy retains only in-frame clones and omits some. The data show 800,000 to 950,000 clones, around 96% seen once. Concerning this clone itself: Its antigen is unknown. The sample holds other DNA sequences that translate to the same CDR3.

Broader study findings: A limitation of the genetic and exposure-history diversity represented arose from few donors. Clonotypes not shared had lower generation probabilities than those common to all four donors.

The clonotype originates from a man in his thirties or forties in good health. This rearrangement joins TRBV9 to TRBJ2-1; D perhaps matches TRBD1 (5 bases). Sequencing used naive CD8+ T cells sorted from blood. The DNA for the CDR3 is TGTGCCAGCAGCGGTCAGGGTAATGAGCAGTTCTTC. This gives the protein CASSGQGNEQFF.